This is a list of T cell receptor beta chains from one sample in a study of T cell repertoires in cytomegalovirus infection. TCRdb recomputed calls from the reads with MiXCR, one row per CDR3 protein. The sample lists more than 650,000 distinct CDR3 sequences; 35% to 45% were seen once. The source material was PBMCs. All receptors come from a human donor in good health (CMV status not recorded). Some clones in this sample may be carry-over from other donors' samples. CDR3s include the opening cysteine and the closing phenylalanine or tryptophan. Each record gives: clone size, V gene, J gene, D gene, CDR3 DNA, CDR3 protein. A D gene is named only where the DNA matches it firmly. A clone size is listed for some rows: how often the clone was seen (once, few, many), or a class if it is expanded.

.	TRBV5-1	TRBJ1-1	.	TGCGCCAGCAGCTTCAACAGGGTCGACAACACTGAAGCTTTCTTT	CASSFNRVDNTEAFF
.	TRBV15	TRBJ1-2	.	TGTGCCACCAGCAGAACAAGACAGAACTATGGCTACACCTTC	CATSRTRQNYGYTF
few	TRBV7-9	TRBJ1-3	TRBD1	TGTGCCAGCAGCTTAGCGCAAGGGGGCGCAACCGGAAACACCATATATTTT	CASSLAQGGATGNTIYF
many	TRBV24-1	TRBJ1-1	.	TGTGCCACCAGTGAGACTGGGGTGTTGAGCACTGAAGCTTTCTTT	CATSETGVLSTEAFF
.	TRBV6-4	TRBJ2-3	TRBD2	TGTGCCAGCAGTGACGGCCCCACTAGCGGGGGGGCGGGCACAGATACGCAGTATTTT	CASSDGPTSGGAGTDTQYF
.	TRBV7-2	TRBJ1-3	.	TGTGCCAGCAGCTTAAGGGGACCGAGCTCTGGAAACACCATATATTTT	CASSLRGPSSGNTIYF
.	TRBV7-9	TRBJ2-2	.	TGTGCCAGCAGCGGAAGAAGACCGACCGGGGAGCTGTTTTTT	CASSGRRPTGELFF
.	TRBV6-5	TRBJ2-3	.	TGTGCCAGCAGTCGCACGCCAGGGTCAGATACGCAGTATTTT	CASSRTPGSDTQYF
.	TRBV28	TRBJ1-2	TRBD1	TGTGCCAGCAGCCTAACAGGGGTTCAGGGCTACACCTTC	CASSLTGVQGYTF
.	TRBV28	TRBJ1-5	.	TGTGCCAGCACCCCGGTCGGGGTACAGGGTGATCAGCCCCAGCATTTT	CASTPVGVQGDQPQHF
few	TRBV20-1	TRBJ1-1	.	TGCAGTGCTAGAGATCCGGTGGGAGCTTTCTTT	CSARDPVGAFF
.	TRBV7-6	TRBJ2-1	.	TGTGCCAGCAGCTTAGTTAAGAGCTCCTACAATGAGCAGATTTTC	CASSLVKSSYNEQIF
.	TRBV29-1	TRBJ2-3	.	TGCAGCGTGAAATTTGATACTAGCACAGATACGCAGTATTTT	CSVKFDTSTDTQYF
.	TRBV29-1	TRBJ1-3	TRBD1	TGCAGCGTACGGGACAGGGGTTATGGAAACACCATATATTTT	CSVRDRGYGNTIYF
.	TRBV11-2	TRBJ2-5	TRBD2	TGTGCCAGCAGCTTAGGGGCGGGAGGGGGGAGAGAGACCCAGTACTTC	CASSLGAGGGRETQYF
few	TRBV19	TRBJ1-4	.	TGTGCCAGTAGTCTTGAGCAGGGAGGAAAACTGTTTTTT	CASSLEQGGKLFF
few	TRBV9	TRBJ2-7	.	TGTGCCAGCAGCGCGGGACCTAGCGAAGCTTACGAGCAGTACTTC	CASSAGPSEAYEQYF
few	TRBV6-4	TRBJ2-7	TRBD2	TGTGCCAGACCGACTAGCGGGACGAACTACGAGCAGTACTTC	CARPTSGTNYEQYF
.	TRBV28	TRBJ1-1	.	TGTGCCAGCAGTCGTCCCGGGACATGGAACACTGAAGCTTTCTTT	CASSRPGTWNTEAFF
.	TRBV7-6	TRBJ2-1	TRBD1	TGTGCCAGCAGCTTAGGGGACAGAGCCGGATACAATGAGCAGTTCTTC	CASSLGDRAGYNEQFF
.	TRBV28	TRBJ2-7	.	TGTGCCAGCAAGGGGGGGAGCCTCTACGAGCAGTACTTC	CASKGGSLYEQYF
few	TRBV12-3/TRBV12-4	TRBJ2-1	TRBD2	TGTGCCAGCAGTTTATTAAGCGGGAGGGCCCGGAATGAGCAGTTCTTC	CASSLLSGRARNEQFF
few	TRBV15	TRBJ2-5	.	TGTGCCACCAGCAGAGGCCCCGGGGAGGAGACCCAGTACTTC	CATSRGPGEETQYF